This TCR beta chain appears in the sequencing data of a study of cytomegalovirus exposure and HLA in healthy donors. Study in general: A preliminary data release comprised 91 million or so unique TCRs obtained from HLA-typed donors. Study findings and constraints: Further analysis, carried out later, found HLA-associated TCR beta chains more clonally expanded than equally common other chains. What a later analysis showed was that several of the most significant clusters appeared linked to common viral pathogens.

Only a few counts were recorded for this clone. What it binds is unknown. The PCR employed 60 Vbeta primers together with 13 Jbeta primers. Sequenced by immunoSEQ multiplex PCR; TCRdb stores in-frame clones only, minus some. The sample contains approximately 90,000 clones, under 9% of which appear only once. Germline-derived CDR1 and CDR2 are MNHNS and SASEGT. The CDR3 extends over 15 amino acids. With 5 bases clipped from V and 6 bases from J, the junction kept 9 bases outside the gene matches. This sequence joins TRBV6-1 and TRBJ1-5, with 8 bases aligning to TRBD1. Input material: PBMCs. The receptor comes from a man aged 50-59 years in good health and CMV-seronegative. The DNA for the CDR3 is TGTGCCAGCAGTCCGGGACAGGTATATTCTCAGCCCCAGCATTTT. Encoded protein: CASSPGQVYSQPQHF.